Listed here are 14 T cell receptor beta chains from one sample, sequenced in a study of tumor and adjacent non-tumor tissue in lung cancer. TCRbeta libraries were built with three rounds of nested PCR, modified from ARM-PCR. In TCRdb, the multiplex PCR reads were re-called with MiXCR into one record per CDR3 protein. The table lists tens of thousands of distinct CDR3 sequences, about two thirds of them singletons. RNA was extracted from bulk tissue without any cell sorting. More than 3 cm separated this lung sample from the edge of the tumor. What was sequenced was distant non-tumor lung tissue. These TCRs come from a woman in her 70s with non-small cell lung cancer.

This clonotype turned up a few times. A clone one base away is much larger, so this may be a read error. V gene TRBV10-3 combines with J gene TRBJ2-3; 9 bases are a match to TRBD2. The CDR3 runs to 14 residues. Germline CDR1 and CDR2: ENHRY and SYGVKD. The DNA of the CDR3 is TGTGTCATCAGTGCGGGAGGGCCTGTAGATACGCAGTATTTT. Its translation: CVISAGGPVDTQYF.

This chain connects TRBV6-5 to TRBJ2-7; D gene uncertain. V lost 5 bases to trimming and J lost 4 bases, with 27 bases between them. This CDR3 has 18 residues. Germline V lookup: CDR1 MNHEY, CDR2 SVGAGI. The CDR3 is CASSQSVRHSKISYEQYF. CDR3 bases: TGTGCCAGCAGTCAGAGCGTAAGGCACTCCAAGATCTCATACGAGCAGTACTTC.

In the case of this clonotype: The CDR3 end shows no conserved phenylalanine or tryptophan, and so a read error is likely. It is unclear where the CDR3 begins or ends on the DNA, so no DNA is shown, and the CDR3 is as TCRdb lists it. V and J are TRBV29-1 and TRBJ2-5; the DNA was not used to check the table's D call, TRBD1. The CDR3 length equals 13 residues, ends included. The germline V gene has CDR1 SQVTM and CDR2 ANQGSEA. This chain's CDR3 is CSIRRGGGETQCL.

A single count supports this clonotype. One junction end disagrees with the germline gene, perhaps due to a read error. V is TRBV29-1 and J is TRBJ1-1; TRBD1 might be the D (5 bases). The CDR3 totals 13 residues. Per germline, CDR1 SQVTM and CDR2 ANQGSEA. CDR3 nucleotide sequence: TGCAGCGCCCAGACAGTGGGTGACACTGAAACTTTCTTT. Its protein is CSAQTVGDTETFF.

As for this clonotype: A much larger clone differs by one base, so this may be a read error. The chain combines TRBV11-2 with TRBJ2-2, with 12 bases fitting TRBD2. The CDR3 extends over 16 amino acids. The germline gives CDR1 SGHAT, CDR2 FQNNGV. Here the CDR3 DNA reads TGTGCCAACAGCTCGACTAGCGGGAGTGGCACCGGGGAGCTGTTTTTT. Protein sequence: CANSSTSGSGTGELFF.

This clonotype was seen only once. Being one base from a much bigger clone, this may be a read error. The chain uses TRBV12-3 or TRBV12-4 and TRBJ2-1; either TRBD1 or TRBD2 may supply D (5 bases each). This CDR3 spans 15 amino acids. CDR3 DNA: TGTGCCAGCAATTTAAGCGGTCTCCGGGGCAATGCGCAGTTCTTC. This translates into CASNLSGLRGNAQFF.

Note on this clonotype: Given the absence of the conserved phenylalanine or tryptophan at the CDR3 end, a read error is likely. The genes are TRBV20-1 and TRBJ2-7; no clear D gene. The V end lost 2 bases, the J end lost 3 bases, and 17 bases lay between the germline ends. CDR1 DFQATT and CDR2 SNEGSKA come from the germline V gene (reference sequence). This CDR3 is 15 amino acids long. CDR3 in DNA: TGCAGTGCTAGACCCCTTATGTTGGGTAACTACGAGCAGTACATC. Its protein is CSARPLMLGNYEQYI.

Notes on this clonotype: Sequence at one end of the junction differs from germline and may be a read error. The chain combines TRBV29-1 with TRBJ1-3; no clear D gene. Per the germline V gene, CDR1 is SQVTM and CDR2 is ANQGSEA. The CDR3 totals 14 residues. This CDR3 is CSASGIDSGNTIYF. DNA of the CDR3: TGCAGCGCGTCCGGGATAGACTCTGGGAACACCATATATTTT.

A note on this clonotype: Possible read error: a much larger clone is one base away. This chain connects TRBV6-1 to TRBJ1-6; D uncertain. The CDR3 covers 14 residues. Germline V gene data show CDR1 as MNHNS and CDR2 as SASEGT. Written as DNA, the CDR3 is TGTGCCAGCGCGGGGAGCTCCTATGATTCACCCCTCCACTTT. Translation gives CASAGSSYDSPLHF.

Comments on this clonotype: No conserved phenylalanine or tryptophan is present at the end of the CDR3, so a read error is the likely explanation. The rearrangement uses TRBV4-2 and TRBJ2-2, with D hard to call. This CDR3 comprises 16 residues. Germline V gives CDR1 LGHNA, CDR2 YNFKEQ. Written as DNA, the CDR3 is TGTGTCAGCAGCCGAGATTGGGCCACGAACGCCGGGGAGCTGTTTCTT. Translating gives CVSSRDWATNAGELFL.

This clonotype appeared a few times. The V and J genes are TRBV28 and TRBJ2-3, with 12 bases aligning to TRBD2. The V gene end was trimmed by 5 bases and the J gene end by 2 bases; junction bases not matched to a gene: 2. The CDR3 spans 15 residues. Germline V CDR1 and CDR2: MDHEN, SYDVKM. CDR3 bases: TGTGCCAGCAGTAGACTAGCGGGAGACACAGATACGCAGTATTTT. Protein product: CASSRLAGDTDTQYF. The complete variable domain, with remaining parts taken from reference TRBV28 and TRBJ2-3, reads DVKVTQSSRYLVKRTGEKVFLECVQDMDHENMFWYRQDPGLGLRLIYFSYDVKMKEKGDIPEGYSVSREKKERFSLILESASTNQTSMYLCASSRLAGDTDTQYFGPGTRLTVL.

On this clonotype: It is likely a read error, because the conserved phenylalanine at the end of the CDR3 is missing. The rearrangement links TRBV6-1 to TRBJ2-7, with D tentatively TRBD2 (6 bases). Germline V lookup: CDR1 MNHNS, CDR2 SASEGT. The CDR3 extends over 15 amino acids. The CDR3 nucleotides are TGTGACAGCAGTCGCGGGACCGATGTCTCTTACGAGCAGTACCTC. Translating it yields CDSSRGTDVSYEQYL.

The CDR3 region is CSIRLDSINEQFF. The DNA for the CDR3 is TGCAGCATTCGACTAGATTCAATCAATGAGCAGTTCTTC. The chain links TRBV29-1 to TRBJ2-1; D might be TRBD2 (6 bases). V was trimmed by 8 bases and J by 6 bases, leaving 17 bases between them. Germline lookup yields CDR1 SQVTM and CDR2 ANQGSEA. The CDR3 covers 13 residues.

About this clonotype: This may be a read error: a much more frequent sequence differs by one nucleotide. This chain links TRBV20-1 with TRBJ1-5, with D tentatively TRBD1 (6 bases). Trimming took off 6 bases at V and 0 bases at J, with 15 bases between the two ends. Germline assignment: CDR1 DFQATT and CDR2 SNEGSKA (reference sequence). The CDR3 is made up of 15 amino acids. The CDR3 bases are TGCAGTGCCCAGCACAGGGAGAGTAGCAATCAGCCCCAGCATTTT. This gives the protein CSAQHRESSNQPQHF.